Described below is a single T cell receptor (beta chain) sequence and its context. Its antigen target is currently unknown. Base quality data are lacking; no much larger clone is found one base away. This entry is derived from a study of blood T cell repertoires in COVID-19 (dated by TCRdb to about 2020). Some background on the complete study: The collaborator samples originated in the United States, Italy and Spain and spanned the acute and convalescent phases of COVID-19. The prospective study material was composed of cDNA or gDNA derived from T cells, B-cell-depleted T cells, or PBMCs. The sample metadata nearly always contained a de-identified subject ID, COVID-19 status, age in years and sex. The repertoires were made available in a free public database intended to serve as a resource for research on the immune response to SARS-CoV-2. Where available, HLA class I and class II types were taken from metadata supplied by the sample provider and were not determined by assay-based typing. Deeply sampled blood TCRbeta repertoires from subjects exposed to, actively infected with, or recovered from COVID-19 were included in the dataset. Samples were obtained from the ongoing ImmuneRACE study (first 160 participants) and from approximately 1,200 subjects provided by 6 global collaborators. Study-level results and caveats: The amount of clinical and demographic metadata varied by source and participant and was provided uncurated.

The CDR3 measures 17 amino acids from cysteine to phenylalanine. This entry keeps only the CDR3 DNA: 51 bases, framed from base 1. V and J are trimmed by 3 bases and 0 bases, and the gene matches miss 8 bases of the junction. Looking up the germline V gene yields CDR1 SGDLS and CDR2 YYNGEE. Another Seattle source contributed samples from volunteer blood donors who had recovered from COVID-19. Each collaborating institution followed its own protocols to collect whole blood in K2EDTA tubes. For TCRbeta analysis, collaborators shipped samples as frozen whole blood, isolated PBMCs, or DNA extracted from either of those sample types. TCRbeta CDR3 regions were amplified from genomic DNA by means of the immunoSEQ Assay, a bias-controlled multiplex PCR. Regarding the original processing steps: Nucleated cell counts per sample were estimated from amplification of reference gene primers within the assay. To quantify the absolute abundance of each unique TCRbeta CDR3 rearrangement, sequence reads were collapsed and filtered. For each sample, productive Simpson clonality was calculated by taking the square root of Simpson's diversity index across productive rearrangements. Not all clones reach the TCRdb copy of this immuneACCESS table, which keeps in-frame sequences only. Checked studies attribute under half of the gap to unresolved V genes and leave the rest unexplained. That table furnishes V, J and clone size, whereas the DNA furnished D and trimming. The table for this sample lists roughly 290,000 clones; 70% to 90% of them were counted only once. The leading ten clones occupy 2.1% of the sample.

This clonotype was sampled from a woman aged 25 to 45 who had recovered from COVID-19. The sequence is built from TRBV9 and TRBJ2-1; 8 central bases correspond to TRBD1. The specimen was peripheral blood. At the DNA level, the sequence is TGTGCCAGCAGCGACACCTCCGGGACAGGCTCCTACAATGAGCAGTTCTTC. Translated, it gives CASSDTSGTGSYNEQFF.